This is a list of T cell receptor beta chains from one sample in a study of cytomegalovirus exposure and HLA in healthy donors. Data came from immunoSEQ multiplex PCR; TCRdb stores just in-frame clones and leaves some out. The table records about 40,000 clones, approximately 79% of them present only once. Sequenced sample: PBMCs. Source of these receptors: a woman between 18 and 29 years old in good health and CMV-seropositive. Each CDR3 is given with its conserved first and last residue. A D gene is named only where the DNA matches it firmly. Clone size is given for some rows only: seen once, a few or many times, or a class if the clone is expanded.

clone size,J gene,V gene,D gene,CDR3 DNA,CDR3 protein
-,TRBJ2-5,TRBV5-1,-,TGCGCCAGCAGCTTGGCCGGGACTTCCATCCAAGAGACCCAGTACTTC,CASSLAGTSIQETQYF
once,TRBJ2-1,TRBV4-1,TRBD2,TGCGCCAGCAGCCAATTTCTAGCGGGAGGTGATGAGCAGTTCTTC,CASSQFLAGGDEQFF
-,TRBJ1-2,TRBV27,TRBD1,TGTGCCAGTTGGCGCCCTGGACAGGGAGAGAAAGGCTACACCTTC,CASWRPGQGEKGYTF
-,TRBJ2-3,TRBV7-8,TRBD2,TGTGCCAGCAGCCGACTAGCGGGGGAACTCACAGATACGCAGTATTTT,CASSRLAGELTDTQYF
-,TRBJ1-1,TRBV6-5,-,TGTGCCAGCAGTTACGAGGGGAACACTGAAGCTTTCTTT,CASSYEGNTEAFF
few,TRBJ1-1,TRBV6-5,-,TGTGCCAGCAGTTACGGGGCGGCAGGGATGAACACTGAAGCTTTCTTT,CASSYGAAGMNTEAFF
-,TRBJ1-1,TRBV19,-,TGTGCCTGCGGTCTGGCTTTCTTT,CACGLAFF
few,TRBJ1-2,TRBV7-2,-,TGTGCCAGCAGCTTACAGGGTGCGATTCAGGGCTACACCTTC,CASSLQGAIQGYTF
-,TRBJ1-2,TRBV6-5,TRBD1,TGTGCCAGCAGTTACTTCCGACAGGGGACCTATGGCTACACCTTC,CASSYFRQGTYGYTF
few,TRBJ2-1,TRBV7-6,TRBD1,TGTGCCAGCAGCCCCGCCGGACAGGGGGGCAATGAGCAGTTCTTC,CASSPAGQGGNEQFF
few,TRBJ2-7,TRBV9,-,TGTGCCAGCAGCGTAGGTGTGGGCCACGAGCAGTACTTC,CASSVGVGHEQYF
-,TRBJ2-5,TRBV4-1,TRBD2,TGCGCCAGCAGCCAAGTCGCTAGCGGGGGGGCGCAAGAGACCCAGTACTTC,CASSQVASGGAQETQYF
-,TRBJ2-1,TRBV25-1,TRBD1,TGTGCCAGCAGAACAGGGGGGAAGGATGAGCAGTTCTTC,CASRTGGKDEQFF
-,TRBJ2-2,TRBV4-2,TRBD2,TGTGCCAGCAGCCAAGAGACTAGCGGGAGGGGGGAGCTGTTTTTT,CASSQETSGRGELFF
-,TRBJ2-3,TRBV6-5,-,TGTGCCAGCAGTCACGGGTCTACGCAGTATTTT,CASSHGSTQYF
-,TRBJ1-2,TRBV20-1,-,TGCAGATTACAGGGCTATGGCTACACCTTC,CRLQGYGYTF